These 8 T cell receptor beta chains were all obtained from the same sample, sequenced in a study of T cell repertoires in cytomegalovirus infection. No antigen has been assigned to these receptors. MiXCR, applied by TCRdb to the reads, yields one record per CDR3 protein. The sample lists 90,000 to 120,000 distinct CDR3 sequences, under 50% seen once, with approximately 74% in the top ten. Source: CD8+ T cells from cultured PBMCs, taken from culture after CMV antigen stimulation. All receptors come from a human donor in good health (CMV status not recorded). Some clones in this sample may be carry-over from other donors' samples.

The table lists this clonotype with many counts. The chain carries TRBV6-2 or TRBV6-3 and TRBJ2-2; TRBD1 is a possible D gene (5 bases). The length of the CDR3 is 13 residues. Trimming pared 4 bases from V and 9 bases from J, leaving 12 bases between. The V gene's germline CDR1 is MNHEY and CDR2 SVGEGT. The CDR3 coding sequence is TGTGCCAGCAGTTTGGGCAGGGTCCGGGAGCTGTTTTTT. It yields the protein CASSLGRVRELFF.

This clonotype was seen a handful of times. V and J are TRBV9 and TRBJ1-1; 10 bases fit TRBD1. Per germline, CDR1 SGDLS and CDR2 YYNGEE. The CDR3 consists of 14 residues. With 4 bases clipped from V and 3 bases from J, the junction kept 3 bases outside the gene matches. The CDR3 spells CASSPGTGDTEAFF. The CDR3 DNA reads as TGTGCCAGCAGCCCCGGGACAGGGGACACTGAAGCTTTCTTT.

The genes are TRBV11-2 and TRBJ1-2; D remains unclear. The CDR3 runs 12 residues. V lost 4 bases and J lost 8, with 11 bases in between. Germline V gene lookup returns CDR1 SGHAT and CDR2 FQNNGV. The CDR3 reads CASSSTGPGYTF. CDR3 bases: TGTGCCAGCAGCTCCACTGGACCGGGCTACACCTTC.

This clonotype showed up many times. The chain recombines TRBV7-8 with TRBJ2-3; the D is unclear. This CDR3 comprises 13 residues. The V gene lost 7 bases and the J gene lost 4 bases, with 12 bases spanning the gap. Germline lookup yields CDR1 SGHVS and CDR2 FQNEAQ. The CDR3 reads CASTSSGADTQYF. The CDR3 DNA reads as TGTGCCAGCACCAGTTCGGGTGCAGATACGCAGTATTTT.

This clonotype was counted only a few times. The genes are TRBV7-9 and TRBJ2-6; D is unclear. There are 15 residues in the CDR3. V was cut by 1 base and J by 0 bases, with 4 bases left in between. From germline, CDR1 is SEHNR and CDR2 FQNEAQ (reference sequence). The CDR3 DNA reads TGTGCCAGCAGCTTAGGATCCTCTGGGGCCAACGTCCTGACTTTC. Translated: CASSLGSSGANVLTF.

CDR3 DNA: TGTGCCAGCTCACCGCCGGATCAAGAGACCCAGTACTTC. Amino acid sequence: CASSPPDQETQYF. The chain links TRBV18 to TRBJ2-5; D unclear. The CDR3 extends over 13 amino acids. V lost 3 bases to trimming and J lost 2 bases, with 7 bases between them. The germline V gene encodes CDR1 KGHSH and CDR2 LQKENI.

Comment on this clonotype: This sequence may be a read error, since a much larger clone differs from it by one base. The chain joins TRBV7-9 to TRBJ2-1, with 10 bases matching TRBD2. There are 18 residues in the CDR3. Per the germline V gene, CDR1 is SEHNR and CDR2 is FQNEAQ (reference sequence). The trim removed 2 bases at V and 7 bases at J, leaving 14 bases unmatched. The CDR3 sequence: CASSLPQTGTSERNEQFF. The CDR3 DNA reads as TGTGCCAGCAGCTTACCGCAAACCGGGACTAGCGAGCGGAATGAGCAGTTCTTC. Looking up the rest from reference TRBV7-9 and TRBJ2-1 gives the full variable domain: DTGVSQNPRHKITKRGQNVTFRCDPISEHNRLYWYRQTLGQGPEFLTYFQNEAQLEKSRLLSDRFSAERPKGSFSTLEIQRTEQGDSAMYLCASSLPQTGTSERNEQFFGPGTRLTVL.

This clonotype turned up a few times. The chain joins TRBV27 to TRBJ2-7; D possibly corresponds to TRBD1 (6 bases). The ends were cut back, 10 bases at V and 0 bases at J, with 16 bases in the middle. Germline CDR1 reads MNHEY; CDR2 reads SMNVEV (reference sequence). CDR3 size: 14 residues. The CDR3 here is CATRGQTSSYEQYF. For the CDR3, the DNA is TGTGCCACCCGTGGACAGACGAGCTCCTACGAGCAGTACTTC.